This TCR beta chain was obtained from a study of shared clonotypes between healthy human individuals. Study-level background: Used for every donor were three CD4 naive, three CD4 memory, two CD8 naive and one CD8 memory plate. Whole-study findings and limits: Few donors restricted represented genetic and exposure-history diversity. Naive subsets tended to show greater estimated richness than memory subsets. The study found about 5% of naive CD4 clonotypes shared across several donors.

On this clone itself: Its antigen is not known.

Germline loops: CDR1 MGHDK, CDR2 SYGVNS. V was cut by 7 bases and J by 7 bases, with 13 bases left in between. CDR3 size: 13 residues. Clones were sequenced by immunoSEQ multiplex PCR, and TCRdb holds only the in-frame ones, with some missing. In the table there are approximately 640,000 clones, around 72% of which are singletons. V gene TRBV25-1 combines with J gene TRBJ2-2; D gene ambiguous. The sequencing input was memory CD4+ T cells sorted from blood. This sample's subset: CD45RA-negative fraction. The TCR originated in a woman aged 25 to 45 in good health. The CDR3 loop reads CASTRPGNGELFF. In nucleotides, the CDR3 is TGTGCCAGCACAAGACCAGGAAACGGGGAGCTGTTTTTT. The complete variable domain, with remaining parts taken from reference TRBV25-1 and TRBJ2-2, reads EADIYQTPRYLVIGTGKKITLECSQTMGHDKMYWYQQDPGMELHLIHYSYGVNSTEKGDLSSESTVSRIRTEHFPLTLESARPSHTSQYLCASTRPGNGELFFGEGSRLTVL.